Listed below are T cell receptor beta chains from one sample, sequenced in a study of tumor and adjacent non-tumor tissue in lung cancer. TCRdb independently ran MiXCR on the multiplex PCR reads; one entry per CDR3 protein. The sample consists of about 43,000 distinct CDR3 sequences, over 55% of them appearing once. The source material was distant non-tumor lung tissue. These receptors were taken from a man aged 50 or older with non-small cell lung cancer. Each CDR3 is given with its conserved first and last residue. The order of the fields is CDR3 DNA, CDR3 protein, V gene, clone size, J gene, D gene. A D gene is named only where the DNA matches it firmly. The listing skips clone size in some rows; elsewhere it reads once, few, many or a size class.

TGTGCCAGCAGCCAAGACACACCGGGGGGGTCAGCTTTCTTT,CASSQDTPGGSAFF,TRBV4-2,many,TRBJ1-1,-
TGTGCCAGCAGTTACTCCCTTCTGACCTTGGATGAGCAGTTCTTC,CASSYSLLTLDEQFF,TRBV6-6,-,TRBJ2-1,-
TGTGCCAGGAGCACTAGCGGGAGCTCCTACGAGCAGTACTTC,CARSTSGSSYEQYF,TRBV5-8,-,TRBJ2-7,TRBD2
TGTGCCACCAGTGACCTCTCCAGTCGCGAGCAGTACTTC,CATSDLSSREQYF,TRBV24-1,many,TRBJ2-7,-
TGCAGTGCTAGACAACCCAGGCTAGCCTCCTACAATGAGCAGTTCTTC,CSARQPRLASYNEQFF,TRBV20-1,once,TRBJ2-1,-
TGTACCAGCAGCTTAGACAGGGAAGCCAAAAACATTCAGTACTTC,CTSSLDREAKNIQYF,TRBV7-9,-,TRBJ2-4,TRBD1
TGTGCCAGCAGCTGGGAACAGGCCGCCGGGACCCAGTATTTC,CASSWEQAAGTQYF,TRBV11-2,-,TRBJ2-5,-
TGTGCCACCAGTGATTTGGAGTTTGGCTCCACAGATACGCAGTATTTT,CATSDLEFGSTDTQYF,TRBV24-1,-,TRBJ2-3,-
TGTGCCAGCAGCTTCGCTCCACCGGGACTAGCGGGCGAGCAGTACTTC,CASSFAPPGLAGEQYF,TRBV11-2,-,TRBJ2-7,TRBD2
TGTGCCAGCAGTTCGATGACAGGGCTGAAGTTCAATGGCTACACCTTC,CASSSMTGLKFNGYTF,TRBV12-3/TRBV12-4,many,TRBJ1-2,TRBD1
TGTGCCAGCAGCTTAAGGAGCTCTAACACGGATACGCAGTATTTT,CASSLRSSNTDTQYF,TRBV11-2,-,TRBJ2-3,-
TGTGCCAGCAGTATGATGGAGTACAATGAGCGGTTCTTC,CASSMMEYNERFF,TRBV28,-,TRBJ2-1,-
TGCGCCAGCAGCCAGGGTGGACAGATATGGCCCGGGGAGCTGTTTTTT,CASSQGGQIWPGELFF,TRBV5-1,few,TRBJ2-2,-
TGTGCCAGCAGCCAGGGCCCTAGCGGGAATCGGGAGACCCAGTACTTC,CASSQGPSGNRETQYF,TRBV7-2,many,TRBJ2-5,TRBD2
TGCGCCAGCAGCCAGCTCAAGGGACCGGGAGGCCCAGATACGCAGTATTTT,CASSQLKGPGGPDTQYF,TRBV4-1,-,TRBJ2-3,TRBD2
TGTGCCAGCGGTCGTGGAGACTATGGCTACACCTTC,CASGRGDYGYTF,TRBV5-6,-,TRBJ1-2,-
TGTGCCAGCAGCTTAGAAGTCGGCGTGGCCGAGCAGTACTTC,CASSLEVGVAEQYF,TRBV7-9,few,TRBJ2-7,-
TGTGCCTGGAAATCGGGACAGGGTCCGGCAGATATGCAGTATTTT,CAWKSGQGPADMQYF,TRBV30,-,TRBJ2-3,TRBD1
TGTACCAGCAGTCGGGGGGCGTTGGGCTACACCTTC,CTSSRGALGYTF,TRBV2,-,TRBJ1-2,-
TGTGCCATCAGCTTAATCGCGCGAGGGAATGGCTACACCTTC,CAISLIARGNGYTF,TRBV11-2,-,TRBJ1-2,-
TGCAGTGCTAGAGAACAGGAGGAACATCAGCCCCAGCATTTT,CSAREQEEHQPQHF,TRBV20-1,-,TRBJ1-5,-
TGCAGCATTGAAGGAGAGACTGACGAGCAGTATTTC,CSIEGETDEQYF,TRBV29-1,-,TRBJ2-7,-
TGTGCCAGCAGTGAAGGGACAGCGAGCACAGATACGCAGTATTTT,CASSEGTASTDTQYF,TRBV2,many,TRBJ2-3,-
TGCGCCAGCAGCCCGACTAGCGGGGGCCCCGAGGAGACCCAGTACTTC,CASSPTSGGPEETQYF,TRBV5-1,-,TRBJ2-5,TRBD2
TGTACCGGCAGCCCTATCATCAGCAATCAGCCCCAGCATTTT,CTGSPIISNQPQHF,TRBV5-5,-,TRBJ1-5,-
TGCAGCGTTGACAAGGCCACAGGGGAGCTGTTTTTT,CSVDKATGELFF,TRBV29-1,few,TRBJ2-2,-
TGCGCCAGCAGCCAAGATGGGCCAGCGGCGTGTACAGATACGCAGTATTTT,CASSQDGPAACTDTQYF,TRBV4-1,-,TRBJ2-3,-
TGTGCCACCAGCAGAGATACCCTGGCGGGAGGGCCACGGGATAAGCAGTTCTTC,CATSRDTLAGGPRDKQFF,TRBV15,-,TRBJ2-1,TRBD2
TGTGCCAGCACCCGGGACTTCTCCTACGAGCAGTACTTC,CASTRDFSYEQYF,TRBV28,many,TRBJ2-7,-
TGTGCCAGCAGCCCACAGGCAGGGCCAGATACGCAGTATTTT,CASSPQAGPDTQYF,TRBV13,many,TRBJ2-3,-
TGTGCCTGGACAGAGGATTTCTTCGGGGCCAACGTCCTGACTTTC,CAWTEDFFGANVLTF,TRBV30,-,TRBJ2-6,-
TGTGCCAGTAGGAGAACAGGTCGCTACGAGCACTACTTC,CASRRTGRYEHYF,TRBV6-6,-,TRBJ2-7,-
TGCAGCGTCCGGGGTCCCGACGAGGGGGAGCTGTTTTTT,CSVRGPDEGELFF,TRBV29-1,-,TRBJ2-2,-
TGTGCCAGCAGTTTTTTTCGGGATGGGATTAACATTGAAGCTTTCTTT,CASSFFRDGINIEAFF,TRBV12-3/TRBV12-4,-,TRBJ1-1,-
TGCGCCAGCAGCACCGATGGGAACACTGAAGCTTTCTTT,CASSTDGNTEAFF,TRBV5-1,-,TRBJ1-1,-
TGTGTCAGCAGCTTAGTTTGGGACAAGCTCTACGAGCAGTGCTTC,CVSSLVWDKLYEQCF,TRBV11-3,-,TRBJ2-7,-
TGTGCCGGCCGAGAGCTAGCGGGGGGAGATGAGCAGTTATTC,CAGRELAGGDEQLF,TRBV6-1,-,TRBJ2-1,TRBD2
TGCAGCGCCCAAGGGGAGTCGGACACTGAAGCTTTCTTT,CSAQGESDTEAFF,TRBV29-1,-,TRBJ1-1,-
TGCGCCAGCAGCATACAGGATTATGGCTACACCTTC,CASSIQDYGYTF,TRBV5-1,-,TRBJ1-2,-
TGTGCCAGCAGGGACCCGACAGGGGGCAAGTATGGCTACACCTTC,CASRDPTGGKYGYTF,TRBV6-5,many,TRBJ1-2,TRBD1
TGCGCCAGCAGCTTGGATCCGGGACAGGGGGCAGATAACTATGGCTACACCTTC,CASSLDPGQGADNYGYTF,TRBV5-1,many,TRBJ1-2,TRBD1
TGTGCCAGCAGTCACTCATTTACAAGCAACCAAGAGACCCAGTACTTC,CASSHSFTSNQETQYF,TRBV6-5,-,TRBJ2-5,-
TGTGCCAGCCGAGCTCGACAGGGGGTGGACATTCAGTACTTC,CASRARQGVDIQYF,TRBV2,few,TRBJ2-4,TRBD1
TGTGCCAGCAGTCACATGTATGGCTACACCTTC,CASSHMYGYTF,TRBV28,many,TRBJ1-2,-